This is a list of T cell receptor beta chains from one sample in a study of T-cell memory formation after mild COVID-19. Each CDR3 protein gets one entry after TCRdb re-called the 5' RACE reads with MiXCR. In the table there are around 200,000 distinct CDR3 sequences, more than 9% of which are singletons. The sequenced sample was PBMCs or a T cell subset sorted from them (not recorded which). The receptors shown here come from a man between 18 and 35 years old who had mild COVID-19 (a few samples of this study predate the infection). Cell type and time point are not known. CDR3s include the opening cysteine and the closing phenylalanine or tryptophan.

V: TRBV7-9; CDR3: CASSPRPGDSYEQYF
V: TRBV15; CDR3: CATSRDRSNQPQHF
V: TRBV20-1; CDR3: CSAWGTGETQYF
V: TRBV6-4; CDR3: CASSARGLATDTQYF
V: TRBV15; CDR3: CATSRDPTRESVGYTF
V: TRBV29-1; CDR3: CSVLRVGETQYF
V: TRBV5-1; CDR3: CASSLAPTGPASNQPQHF
V: TRBV6-2/TRBV6-3; CDR3: CASTSRDRGTYEQYF
V: TRBV7-2; CDR3: CASSPEFVTNEKLFF
V: TRBV5-6; CDR3: CASSPGIDTQYF
V: TRBV10-3; CDR3: CAIRPGLKNTEAFF
V: TRBV5-4; CDR3: CASSSPGSGITDTQYF
V: TRBV13; CDR3: CASSRSHEQYF
V: TRBV20-1; CDR3: CSARGRLARTGELFF